This T cell receptor (beta chain) derives from a study of response to subunit inactivated influenza vaccine. This CDR3 has 15 residues. V trimming: 5 bases; J trimming: 4 bases; junction bases outside the gene matches: 8. This clonotype was detected ten times or more. The target antigen is unknown. TCRdb re-called the RT-PCR reads through MiXCR, storing one row per CDR3 protein. Of over 150,000 distinct CDR3 sequences listed, about a tenth were seen once; the top ten hold over 10%. Whole-study results and caveats: New T cells are recruited in small numbers by each seasonal influenza vaccination, according to the authors' suggestion.

This TCR came from a man in his fifties or sixties who received an inactivated influenza vaccine. This chain links TRBV12-3 or TRBV12-4 with TRBJ2-1; 7 bases agree with TRBD1. Source: non-naive T cells sorted from PBMCs, taken more than 35 days after vaccination. The CDR3 spells CASSNRDRIYNEQFF. As DNA, the CDR3 is TGTGCCAGCAGTAACCGGGACAGAATTTACAATGAGCAGTTCTTC.